Many counts were recorded for the clone carrying this TCR beta chain. Its target is unknown. This specimen belongs to a study of tumor-infiltrating lymphocytes in primary liver carcinoma. About the research overall: The tumors ranged from 4.2 to 10 cm across and fell within stage T1-T3 N0M0. Findings and caveats of the study: Significantly larger top-250-clone fractions were found in tumors than in blood (p = 0.039).

From roughly 0.45 ug total RNA, TCR beta cDNA was generated with a primer in the constant region. TCR beta libraries came from three nested multiplex PCR rounds using slightly modified ARM-PCR. A C-beta reverse primer and TRBV1-TRBV30 forward primers served in each of the first two PCR rounds, at 10 cycles apiece. TCRdb passed the multiplex PCR reads through MiXCR, listing each CDR3 protein once. The sample lists hundreds of thousands of distinct CDR3 sequences, 50% to 60% occurring once. The study extracted blood RNA from unsorted whole blood and also extracted germline DNA. The study enrolled treatment-naive patients with chronic HBV infection. CDR3 length: 12 residues. The trim removed 3 bases at V and 10 bases at J, leaving 3 bases unmatched.

This receptor was taken from a woman in her twenties or thirties with primary liver carcinoma and hepatitis B virus infection. Sequencing was done on a sample of peripheral blood. This sequence joins TRBV12-3 or TRBV12-4 and TRBJ1-5, with 7 bases that match TRBD1. The chain's CDR3 is CASSFDREPQHF. In nucleotides, the CDR3 is TGTGCCAGCAGTTTCGACAGGGAACCCCAGCATTTT.